A selection of T cell receptor beta chains follows, all from one sample in a study of CD8 T cells in Susac syndrome. TCRdb itself ran the immunoSEQ multiplex PCR reads through MiXCR, one entry per CDR3 protein. Among hundreds of thousands of distinct CDR3 sequences listed, approximately 95% were seen once. Material: CD4+ T cells from PBMCs. The receptors were sampled from a human donor with multiple sclerosis. Both conserved end residues are part of each CDR3. D genes are given only for firm matches. Size is omitted from some rows. Given values are once, few, many or a class for expanded clones.

j_gene: TRBJ2-1; v_gene: TRBV7-9; abundance: -; d_gene: TRBD1; CDR3nt: TGTGCCAGCAGCCCTCCGGGGACAGGGGTCTACAATGAGCAGTTCTTC; CDR3aa: CASSPPGTGVYNEQFF
j_gene: TRBJ1-1; v_gene: TRBV30; abundance: -; d_gene: -; CDR3nt: TGTGCCTGGAGTGTCTCGCGTACTACTGAAGCTTTCTTT; CDR3aa: CAWSVSRTTEAFF
j_gene: TRBJ2-1; v_gene: TRBV20-1; abundance: -; d_gene: TRBD2; CDR3nt: TGCAGTGCTCGGGGACTAGCGATAAACAATGAGCAGTTCTTC; CDR3aa: CSARGLAINNEQFF
j_gene: TRBJ1-4; v_gene: TRBV29-1; abundance: once; d_gene: TRBD1; CDR3nt: TGCAGCGTTTCTCTCGGGACAGGCAATGAAAAACTGTTTTTT; CDR3aa: CSVSLGTGNEKLFF
j_gene: TRBJ1-6; v_gene: TRBV30; abundance: -; d_gene: -; CDR3nt: TGTGCCTGGAGTGTTGGACCCAGGGTTGCACCCCTCCACTTT; CDR3aa: CAWSVGPRVAPLHF
j_gene: TRBJ2-5; v_gene: TRBV27; abundance: once; d_gene: TRBD1; CDR3nt: TGTGCCAGAGGGGGACAGGGCGGGGAGACCCAGTACTTC; CDR3aa: CARGGQGGETQYF
j_gene: TRBJ2-3; v_gene: TRBV6-2/TRBV6-3; abundance: -; d_gene: TRBD2; CDR3nt: TGTGCCAGCAGTTACGGACTAGCTTTCCTCACAGATACGCAGTATTTT; CDR3aa: CASSYGLAFLTDTQYF
j_gene: TRBJ2-1; v_gene: TRBV9; abundance: -; d_gene: TRBD1; CDR3nt: TGTGCCAGCAGCGTAGCCAGCTCAGGGGGTTACAATGAGCAGTTCTTC; CDR3aa: CASSVASSGGYNEQFF
j_gene: TRBJ1-2; v_gene: TRBV6-6; abundance: once; d_gene: -; CDR3nt: TGTGCCAGCACCATTTTGGAGGGAGGCGGCTACACCTTC; CDR3aa: CASTILEGGGYTF
j_gene: TRBJ2-3; v_gene: TRBV9; abundance: -; d_gene: TRBD2; CDR3nt: TGTGCCAGCAGCGTAGATCTAGCGGTTAGCGGGGGGGCAGATACGCAGTATTTT; CDR3aa: CASSVDLAVSGGADTQYF
j_gene: TRBJ1-5; v_gene: TRBV10-3; abundance: -; d_gene: -; CDR3nt: TGTGCCATCAGTGAGTCGACCGGAGGAGATCAGCCCCAGCATTTT; CDR3aa: CAISESTGGDQPQHF
j_gene: TRBJ1-2; v_gene: TRBV29-1; abundance: once; d_gene: -; CDR3nt: TGCAGCGTTGACGTCTATGGCTACACCTTC; CDR3aa: CSVDVYGYTF
j_gene: TRBJ2-3; v_gene: TRBV20-1; abundance: once; d_gene: -; CDR3nt: TGCAGCCCTCGGGGGAACACAGATACGCAGTATTTT; CDR3aa: CSPRGNTDTQYF
j_gene: TRBJ1-1; v_gene: TRBV20-1; abundance: -; d_gene: -; CDR3nt: TGCAGTGCCGTAGACGTCCTCGGGGGAAACACTGAAGCTTTCTTT; CDR3aa: CSAVDVLGGNTEAFF
j_gene: TRBJ1-2; v_gene: TRBV12-3/TRBV12-4; abundance: -; d_gene: TRBD1; CDR3nt: TGTGCCGTACGGGACAGGGCCTATGGCTACACCTTC; CDR3aa: CAVRDRAYGYTF
j_gene: TRBJ2-7; v_gene: TRBV5-4; abundance: -; d_gene: -; CDR3nt: TGTGCCAGCAGCTTGGCCCCCAGGGGCGAATACTCCTACGAGCAGTACTTC; CDR3aa: CASSLAPRGEYSYEQYF
j_gene: TRBJ1-6; v_gene: TRBV20-1; abundance: -; d_gene: TRBD1; CDR3nt: TGCAGTTTCTCACAGGGGACCCATAATTCACCCCTCCACTTT; CDR3aa: CSFSQGTHNSPLHF
j_gene: TRBJ2-3; v_gene: TRBV6-1; abundance: -; d_gene: TRBD2; CDR3nt: TGTGCCTGCAGGACTAGCGGGGCCCAACGCACAGATACGCAGTATTTT; CDR3aa: CACRTSGAQRTDTQYF
j_gene: TRBJ2-5; v_gene: TRBV13; abundance: -; d_gene: -; CDR3nt: TGTGCCAGGAGGGGGACTCCGCCTCAAGAGACCCAGTACTTC; CDR3aa: CARRGTPPQETQYF
j_gene: TRBJ2-1; v_gene: TRBV2; abundance: -; d_gene: -; CDR3nt: TGTGCCAGCAGTGATGCGGGCTATAACAATGAGCAGTTCTTC; CDR3aa: CASSDAGYNNEQFF
j_gene: TRBJ2-2; v_gene: TRBV18; abundance: -; d_gene: -; CDR3nt: TGTGCCAGCTCACCAATCCGGGTTTCCACCGGGGAGCTGTTTTTT; CDR3aa: CASSPIRVSTGELFF
j_gene: TRBJ2-7; v_gene: TRBV6-6; abundance: -; d_gene: -; CDR3nt: TGTGCCAGCACCTTGGACGGCTACGAGCAGTACTTC; CDR3aa: CASTLDGYEQYF